A selection of T cell receptor beta chains follows, all from one sample in a study of tumor-infiltrating lymphocytes in localized non-small cell lung cancer. Sequenced by immunoSEQ multiplex PCR; TCRdb stores in-frame clones only, minus some. The sample records 25,000 to 35,000 clones, 70% to 90% being singletons. Sequenced sample: lung tumor tissue. These TCRs come from a human donor with non-small cell lung cancer. Both conserved end residues are part of each CDR3. The D gene is left open where the match is weak. Clone size appears in some rows only: once, few, many, or a class for an expanded clone.

>.|TRBV10-3|TRBJ1-2|.
CAISPDDYGYTF
TGTGCCATCAGCCCAGACGATTATGGCTACACCTTC
>TRBD2|TRBV7-3|TRBJ2-1|.
CASSPRTSGDSYNEQFF
TGTGCCAGCAGCCCCAGGACTAGCGGGGACTCCTACAATGAGCAGTTCTTC
>TRBD1|TRBV28|TRBJ1-6|few
CASSSSGQGASPLHF
TGTGCCAGCAGTTCCTCGGGACAGGGGGCTTCACCCCTCCACTTT
>.|TRBV5-5|TRBJ2-7|.
CASSFRDTLTYEQYF
TGTGCCAGCAGCTTCCGGGACACACTAACCTACGAGCAGTACTTC
>TRBD1|TRBV5-4|TRBJ2-7|.
CASSSGQGAIYEQYF
TGTGCCAGCAGCTCGGGACAGGGGGCAATCTACGAGCAGTACTTC
>.|TRBV18|TRBJ2-2|.
CASSPRGNTGELFF
TGTGCCAGCTCACCGAGGGGAAACACCGGGGAGCTGTTTTTT
>.|TRBV7-2|TRBJ1-2|.
CASSLRLQGAGYTF
TGTGCCAGCAGCTTAAGGCTTCAGGGAGCTGGCTACACCTTC
>TRBD1|TRBV4-2|TRBJ1-1|once
CASSQGGGSDTEAFF
TGTGCCAGCAGCCAAGGAGGGGGCTCGGACACTGAAGCTTTCTTT
>TRBD2|TRBV9|TRBJ2-2|.
CASSPLLGAGGGTGELFF
TGTGCCAGCAGTCCCCTCCTCGGAGCGGGGGGTGGCACCGGGGAGCTGTTTTTT
>.|TRBV5-6|TRBJ1-2|.
CASSLGSYYGYTF
TGTGCCAGCAGCTTGGGCAGTTACTATGGCTACACCTTC
>TRBD1|TRBV6-1|TRBJ2-5|.
CASSDRGQGQETQYF
TGTGCCAGCAGTGATCGTGGACAGGGACAAGAGACCCAGTACTTC
>.|TRBV29-1|TRBJ2-5|once
CSAEPGTETQYF
TGCAGCGCCGAACCGGGAACAGAGACCCAGTACTTC
>.|TRBV27|TRBJ2-5|.
CASSPLREGKETQYF
TGTGCCAGCAGTCCCTTGAGAGAGGGGAAGGAGACCCAGTACTTC
>TRBD2|TRBV6-1|TRBJ2-3|once
CASSDLAGGRADTQYF
TGTGCCAGCAGTGATTTGGCGGGGGGGAGGGCAGATACGCAGTATTTT
>TRBD2|TRBV4-1|TRBJ2-3|.
CASSQDEAGEFTDTQYF
TGCGCCAGCAGCCAAGATGAAGCGGGGGAATTCACAGATACGCAGTATTTT
>.|TRBV5-1|TRBJ2-2|.
CASSLYPTGELFF
TGCGCCAGCAGCTTATATCCCACCGGGGAGCTGTTTTTT
>TRBD1|TRBV6-6|TRBJ1-2|few
CASKTGELSYTF
TGTGCCAGCAAGACAGGGGAGCTCAGCTACACCTTC
>TRBD1|TRBV6-5|TRBJ1-4|.
CASSSGGSGEKLFF
TGTGCCAGCAGCTCAGGGGGCTCGGGTGAAAAACTGTTTTTT
>.|TRBV15|TRBJ2-1|.
CATSRLGAGEQFF
TGTGCCACCAGCAGGCTGGGGGCTGGTGAGCAGTTCTTC
>TRBD2|TRBV4-3|TRBJ2-3|.
CASSQENSGGPTDTQYF
TGCGCCAGCAGCCAAGAGAATTCGGGGGGGCCCACAGATACGCAGTATTTT
>.|TRBV29-1|TRBJ1-2|.
CSVGGGGRESYGYTF
TGCAGCGTTGGGGGAGGCGGACGAGAATCCTATGGCTACACCTTC
>TRBD2|TRBV27|TRBJ2-3|.
CASSLKRGVTDTQYF
TGTGCCAGCAGTCTCAAGCGGGGGGTCACAGATACGCAGTATTTT
>.|TRBV9|TRBJ1-1|.
CASSVQGVNTEAFF
TGTGCCAGCAGCGTACAGGGTGTGAACACTGAAGCTTTCTTT
>.|TRBV27|TRBJ1-5|.
CASAPKANQPQHF
TGTGCCAGCGCCCCCAAGGCGAATCAGCCCCAGCATTTT
>.|TRBV5-5|TRBJ2-2|.
CASSFLTGELFF
TGTGCCAGCAGCTTTCTCACCGGGGAGCTGTTTTTT
>.|TRBV29-1|TRBJ2-7|.
CSVAGGPVGVEQYF
TGCAGCGTTGCAGGGGGGCCAGTCGGGGTCGAGCAGTACTTC
>TRBD2|TRBV5-1|TRBJ2-1|.
CASSPSGGAGNEQFF
TGCGCCAGCAGCCCCAGCGGGGGGGCAGGAAATGAGCAGTTCTTC
>.|TRBV25-1|TRBJ2-7|.
CASSEARNSYEQYF
TGTGCCAGCAGTGAAGCAAGGAACTCCTACGAGCAGTACTTC
>.|TRBV30|TRBJ2-1|.
CAWSVVGKQFF
TGTGCCTGGAGTGTAGTGGGGAAGCAGTTCTTC
>.|TRBV7-2|TRBJ2-3|few
CASRGSGFRTDTQYF
TGTGCCAGCAGAGGCTCCGGGTTCCGCACAGATACGCAGTATTTT
>.|TRBV6-4|TRBJ2-1|.
CASSHEGGDNEQFF
TGTGCCAGCAGTCATGAAGGCGGGGACAATGAGCAGTTCTTC
>.|TRBV7-2|TRBJ2-1|.
CASSLIGEAYNEQFF
TGTGCCAGCAGCTTAATAGGGGAGGCCTACAATGAGCAGTTCTTC
>.|TRBV2|TRBJ1-3|medium-sized
CASSEGRSGNTIYF
TGTGCCAGCAGCGAGGGCAGATCTGGAAACACCATATATTTT
>.|TRBV6-5|TRBJ1-6|.
CASSYSSRFASPLHF
TGTGCCAGCAGTTACTCGAGCAGGTTCGCTTCACCCCTCCACTTT
>.|TRBV29-1|TRBJ1-2|.
CSVEGTVYGYTF
TGCAGCGTTGAAGGAACAGTATATGGCTACACCTTC
>.|TRBV4-2|TRBJ1-5|.
CASSKISNQPQHF
TGTGCCAGCAGCAAAATTAGCAATCAGCCCCAGCATTTT
>TRBD1|TRBV7-9|TRBJ2-7|.
CASSSRTGKSSYEQYF
TGTGCCAGCAGCTCGCGGACAGGGAAAAGCTCCTACGAGCAGTACTTC
>.|TRBV27|TRBJ2-4|once
CASSGTGTGGRNIQYF
TGTGCCAGCAGTGGTACCGGGACTGGGGGAAGGAACATTCAGTACTTC
>TRBD1|TRBV4-3|TRBJ1-2|.
CASSQRQGVSGYTF
TGCGCCAGCAGCCAACGACAGGGTGTTAGTGGCTACACCTTC
>TRBD1|TRBV15|TRBJ1-5|.
CATSRERGEDWWTGFQPQHF
TGTGCCACCAGCAGAGAGAGGGGGGAGGATTGGTGGACAGGGTTTCAGCCCCAGCATTTT
>.|TRBV5-4|TRBJ2-1|.
CATSMEAGLVQFF
TGTGCCACCTCTATGGAGGCGGGGTTGGTGCAGTTCTTC
>.|TRBV6-1|TRBJ2-7|.
CASSLREREQYF
TGTGCCAGCAGTCTCCGAGAACGGGAGCAGTACTTC
>TRBD1|TRBV6-1|TRBJ2-5|.
CASSWTGAETQYF
TGTGCCAGCAGTTGGACAGGGGCCGAGACCCAGTACTTC
>TRBD1|TRBV29-1|TRBJ1-1|.
CSVDLGTGIEAFF
TGCAGCGTTGATTTGGGGACAGGGATTGAAGCTTTCTTT
>.|TRBV19|TRBJ1-5|few
CASSIRGSNQPQHF
TGTGCCAGTAGTATTCGGGGGAGCAATCAGCCCCAGCATTTT
>.|TRBV19|TRBJ2-1|.
CASRQVGQNNEQFF
TGTGCCAGTAGGCAAGTAGGACAGAACAATGAGCAGTTCTTC
>.|TRBV20-1|TRBJ1-1|.
CSARRGAEAFF
TGCAGTGCTCGAAGGGGGGCTGAAGCTTTCTTT
>TRBD1|TRBV4-2|TRBJ1-1|.
CASSRDSNTEAFF
TGTGCCAGCAGCCGGGACAGCAACACTGAAGCTTTCTTT